The source of this TCR beta chain is a study of regulatory T cells in long-lasting Graves disease. In the study overall: For under 3 months, newly diagnosed Graves' patients had been taking antithyroid drugs. Regarding the study as a whole: The TCR repertoire of persistent Graves' patients was less diverse than that of newly diagnosed ones.

The CDR3 spans 13 residues. V shed 6 bases and J shed 8 bases, with 13 bases lying between them. Germline assignment: CDR1 KGHSH and CDR2 LQKENI. Indicated time point: newly diagnosed GD, antithyroid drugs for less than 3 months. There was RNA extracted from PBMCs, and the TCR library was made from it. Graves' disease diagnoses followed American Thyroid Association guidelines. A remark on this clonotype: Its specificity is unknown.

Arm-PCR with iRepertoire HTBI primers amplified the CDR3 regions for these TCR beta libraries. Each CDR3 protein is one row after TCRdb ran MiXCR on the multiplex PCR reads. The table lists 500,000 to 700,000 distinct CDR3 sequences, approximately 15% of them singletons. These sequences were also reported in another study, on T cells in Graves' hyperthyroidism and ophthalmopathy.

The specimen comprised peripheral blood mononuclear cells (PBMCs), sampled at new diagnosis, from a patient treated with antithyroid drugs. This chain connects TRBV18 to TRBJ1-4, with a tentative D call TRBD1 (5 bases). This TCR derives from a woman aged 25 to 39 with Graves disease. The CDR3 nucleotides are TGTGCCAGCTCCCCCGGGACCCAAGAAAAACTGTTTTTT. Amino acids: CASSPGTQEKLFF.